What follows are 22 T cell receptor beta chains derived from one specimen sequenced in a study of identical twins. TCRdb itself ran the 5' RACE reads through MiXCR, one entry per CDR3 protein. The data show 540,000 or so distinct CDR3 sequences, approximately 20% seen once. The sample was also reused in another study, on yellow fever vaccine responses in identical twins.

The sample was CD4+ T cells sorted from blood. These receptors all come from a woman younger than 35 in good health.

This clonotype was counted a few times. V usage is TRBV24-1 and J usage is TRBJ2-1; 10 nucleotides line up with TRBD2. Trimming cost V 3 bases and J 8 bases; bases outside gene matches: 12. This CDR3 is 17 amino acids long. The germline V gene encodes CDR1 KGHDR and CDR2 SFDVKD. CDR3 residues: CATSDPTAGGPGDEQFF. As DNA, the CDR3 is TGTGCCACCAGTGATCCCACAGCGGGAGGGCCGGGTGATGAGCAGTTCTTC.

The chain links TRBV5-1 to TRBJ2-1; 9 bases match TRBD1. This CDR3 has 17 residues. CDR1 SGHRS and CDR2 YFSETQ come from the germline V gene. V shed 3 bases, J shed 9 bases, and the junction held 16 bases outside the gene matches. This CDR3 is CASSSNPPGQGIGEQFF. CDR3 nucleotides: TGCGCCAGCAGCTCCAACCCCCCGGGACAGGGAATAGGTGAGCAGTTCTTC.

The chain joins TRBV12-3 or TRBV12-4 to TRBJ2-1; 13 bases line up with TRBD2. V lost 3 bases and J lost 14; bases outside the gene matches: 4. This CDR3 is 13 amino acids long. The CDR3 loop reads CASSLLGTSGEFF. The CDR3 DNA follows: TGTGCCAGCAGTTTGTTGGGGACTAGCGGGGAGTTCTTC.

This clonotype was seen a handful of times. The V and J genes are TRBV29-1 and TRBJ2-3, with 10 bases matching TRBD2. The CDR3 runs 14 residues. CDR1 is SQVTM and CDR2 is ANQGSEA in the germline V gene. V gave up 4 bases and J gave up 1 base; unmatched junction bases: 2. CDR3 DNA: TGCAGCGTTGCTAGCGGGGGCCGCACAGATACGCAGTATTTT. Its translation: CSVASGGRTDTQYF.

This clonotype was counted ten times or more. J is TRBJ2-7 and V is TRBV12-3 or TRBV12-4; 11 bases match TRBD2. The J segment lost 5 bases and the V segment lost 5 bases, leaving 5 bases of the junction unmatched. This CDR3 spans 14 amino acids. CDR3 region: CASSQGLAGDEQYF. The DNA for the CDR3 is TGTGCCAGCAGTCAAGGACTAGCGGGCGACGAGCAGTACTTC.

The chain has TRBV3-1 and TRBJ2-1, with 11 bases lining up with TRBD2. This CDR3 contains 16 residues. Germline V CDR1 and CDR2: LGHDT, YNNKEL (reference sequence). Trimming at V came to 2 bases and at J to 4 bases, leaving 4 bases not matched to a gene. CDR3 bases: TGTGCCAGCAGCCAACTAGCGGGAGGTAGTTACAATGAGCAGTTCTTC. Translating it yields CASSQLAGGSYNEQFF.

The gene calls are TRBV9 and TRBJ2-3; 8 bases match TRBD1. The CDR3 spans 16 residues. Germline CDR1 and CDR2: SGDLS and YYNGEE. V lost 3 bases, J lost 1 base, and 7 bases stayed unmatched. The CDR3 loop reads CASSAGQGLGTDTQYF. In DNA form, the CDR3 reads TGTGCCAGCAGCGCCGGACAGGGTTTGGGCACAGATACGCAGTATTTT.

The chain employs TRBV12-5 and TRBJ2-7, with TRBD2 as a possible D gene (6 bases). Trimming stripped 5 bases from V and 0 bases from J, with 14 bases between. Germline lookup yields CDR1 LGHNT and CDR2 FRNRAP. The CDR3 sequence is 15 residues long. The CDR3 DNA reads as TGTGCTAGTGGTCAAAGCGGGTCCGACTCCTACGAGCAGTACTTC. Its translation: CASGQSGSDSYEQYF.

There are a few counts of this clonotype. The CDR3 sequence: CSAKPRLFGELFF. The CDR3 nucleotides read TGCAGCGCAAAACCCCGCCTATTCGGGGAGCTGTTTTTT. V gene TRBV29-1 combines with J gene TRBJ2-2; D remains ambiguous. CDR1 and CDR2 (germline): SQVTM, ANQGSEA. The V end lost 7 bases, the J end lost 7 bases, and 16 bases lay between the germline ends. This CDR3 spans 13 amino acids.

The chain combines TRBV12-5 with TRBJ1-1, with 9 bases lining up with TRBD1. The germline V gene encodes CDR1 LGHNT and CDR2 FRNRAP. The CDR3 totals 15 residues. V lost 5 bases and J lost 4; bases outside the gene matches: 8. CDR3 protein: CASGPGTGSGTEAFF. DNA for the CDR3: TGTGCTAGTGGTCCCGGGACAGGGAGCGGCACTGAAGCTTTCTTT.

This clonotype was observed a few times. The chain recombines TRBV20-1 with TRBJ2-1; 13 bases match TRBD2. The CDR3 covers 14 residues. J lost 7 bases, V lost 6 bases, and 6 bases had no gene match. The germline gives CDR1 DFQATT, CDR2 SNEGSKA (reference sequence). The CDR3 loop reads CSAGLAGEGNEQFF. The CDR3 DNA follows: TGCAGTGCCGGACTAGCGGGAGAAGGAAATGAGCAGTTCTTC.

This clonotype was counted between two and nine times. The genes are TRBV18 and TRBJ2-2, with D possibly TRBD2 on 5 matching bases. CDR1 is KGHSH, CDR2 LQKENI, per germline. The CDR3 length is 16 residues. V lost 1 base and J 6 bases, leaving 15 bases between the germline ends. CDR3 loop: CASSPRVGRGAGELFF. The CDR3 region has the DNA TGTGCCAGCTCACCACGGGTCGGACGGGGAGCCGGGGAGCTGTTTTTT.

The table lists this clonotype with a few counts. The rearrangement links TRBV29-1 to TRBJ2-5; D might be TRBD2 (5 bases). Trimming left V 3 bases short and J 5 bases short, with 7 bases between. Germline V gene data show CDR1 as SQVTM and CDR2 as ANQGSEA. This CDR3 is 11 amino acids long. CDR3: CSVERGETQYF. DNA for the CDR3: TGCAGCGTTGAGCGCGGGGAGACCCAGTACTTC. The variable domain in full, with the rest retrieved from reference TRBV29-1 and TRBJ2-5, is SAVISQKPSRDICQRGTSLTIQCQVDSQVTMMFWYRQQPGQSLTLIATANQGSEATYESGFVIDKFPISRPNLTFSTLTVSNMSPEDSSIYLCSVERGETQYFGPGTRLLVL.

This clonotype was found a few times. The chain combines TRBV12-3 or TRBV12-4 with TRBJ1-2; D remains unclear. Between the trimmed V and J ends, which lost 8 bases and 5 bases, there was a span of 12 bases. The CDR3 length is 12 residues. The CDR3 DNA sequence: TGTGCCAGCTCTAAGGGAGTTTATGGCTACACCTTC. As protein: CASSKGVYGYTF.

This chain uses TRBV2 with TRBJ2-2, with TRBD1 matching 9 bases. The CDR3 sequence is 15 residues long. With 8 bases clipped from V and 5 bases from J, the junction kept 9 bases outside the gene matches. CDR1 is SNHLY, CDR2 FYNNEI, per germline. CDR3 region: CASAPTGGRTGELFF. In DNA, the CDR3 is TGTGCCAGCGCGCCCACAGGGGGCAGGACCGGGGAGCTGTTTTTT.

This sequence joins TRBV3-1 and TRBJ2-6; unclear D gene. CDR1 and CDR2 (germline): LGHDT, YNNKEL (reference sequence). V lost 7 bases, J lost 2 bases, and 18 bases lay in between. This CDR3 has 17 amino acids. The CDR3 sequence: CASTKATAIAGANVLTF. Written as DNA, the CDR3 is TGTGCCAGCACCAAAGCGACTGCCATTGCTGGGGCCAACGTCCTGACTTTC.

V and J are TRBV24-1 and TRBJ2-1; 7 bases agree with TRBD2. This CDR3 has 13 amino acids. From germline, CDR1 is KGHDR and CDR2 SFDVKD. V shed 9 bases, J shed 5 bases, and the junction held 6 bases outside the gene matches. The CDR3 loop is CATGLAVHNEQFF. The CDR3 DNA reads TGTGCCACCGGTCTAGCGGTTCACAATGAGCAGTTCTTC.

The count of this clonotype is one. The gene calls are TRBV5-1 and TRBJ2-3; 12 positions agree with TRBD2. The CDR3 is 16 amino acids. CDR1 and CDR2 (germline): SGHRS, YFSETQ. V gave up 4 bases and J gave up 2 bases; unmatched junction bases: 5. CDR3 sequence reads: CASSHTSGGLTDTQYF. In nucleotides, the CDR3 is TGCGCCAGCAGCCACACTAGCGGGGGGCTCACAGATACGCAGTATTTT.

The chain carries TRBV14 and TRBJ1-2; no definite D call. The V and J ends lost 2 bases and 12 bases respectively, with 16 bases between them. CDR1 is SGHDN and CDR2 is FVKESK in the germline V gene. This CDR3 is built from 13 residues. The CDR3 spells CASSQSLGRVHTF. The CDR3 DNA sequence: TGTGCCAGCAGCCAATCTCTCGGGAGGGTCCACACCTTC.

The rearrangement links TRBV5-1 to TRBJ2-5, with TRBD1 as a possible D gene (8 bases). The CDR3 sequence is 15 residues long. The V gene's germline CDR1 is SGHRS and CDR2 YFSETQ. Trimming took off 0 bases at V and 5 bases at J, with 14 bases between the two ends. The CDR3 loop is CASSLADRGGETQYF. Here the CDR3 DNA reads TGCGCCAGCAGCTTGGCAGACAGGGGAGGGGAGACCCAGTACTTC.

The chain recombines TRBV2 with TRBJ2-4, with 11 positions matching TRBD1. The CDR3 loop spans 14 amino acids. V lost 4 bases, J lost 6 bases, and 2 bases stayed unmatched. Germline-derived CDR1 and CDR2 are SNHLY and FYNNEI. For the CDR3, the DNA is TGTGCCAGCAGTGCCGGGACAGGGGGAAACATTCAGTACTTC. Protein product: CASSAGTGGNIQYF.

The rearrangement joins TRBV2 to TRBJ2-3; D might be TRBD1 or TRBD2, each matching 5 bases. Between the trimmed V and J ends, which lost 10 bases and 2 bases, there was a span of 13 bases. CDR1 is SNHLY, CDR2 FYNNEI, per germline. The CDR3 sequence is 13 residues long. CDR3 loop: CATKDGTTDTQYF. The CDR3 DNA follows: TGTGCCACCAAGGACGGGACCACAGATACGCAGTATTTT.